This record concerns one TCR beta chain sequence. TCRdb's table, derived via immunoSEQ multiplex PCR, lists solely in-frame clones and lacks some. The top ten clones hold about 11% of a sample with roughly 160,000 clones, about nine tenths of them seen once. The sample originates from a study of radiation and T cells in renal cell carcinoma. The time point was: blood 4 weeks post-SBRT, at nephrectomy. This sample's treatment: 15 Gy SBRT to primary tumor, nephrectomy 4 weeks later. Germline lookup yields CDR1 DFQATT and CDR2 SNEGSKA (reference sequence). The CDR3 is 11 residues long. V was shortened by 5 bases and J by 3 bases, with 7 bases between the two germline ends.

This chain links TRBV20-1 with TRBJ2-5; no clear D. The TCR comes from a woman aged 45 to 65 with renal cell carcinoma. The sequencing used blood, collected from a patient whose treatment included radiotherapy and nephrectomy. The CDR3 coding sequence is TGCAGTGCTGAAGTCAAAGAGACCCAGTACTTC. As protein: CSAEVKETQYF.